Below are 9 T cell receptor beta chains sequenced from a single sample in a study of blood T cell repertoires in COVID-19. Libraries were prepared by immunoSEQ multiplex PCR; TCRdb keeps only in-frame clonotypes and omits some of them. The sample has roughly 120,000 clones; over 75% are singletons. Sequencing input: peripheral blood. Receptors were obtained from a woman over 75 with active or convalescent COVID-19.

V gene TRBV3-1 (or the pseudogene TRBV3-2) combines with J gene TRBJ1-6; a weak D match, TRBD1 (6 bases). The CDR3 runs 15 residues. The germline CDR1 and CDR2 sequences are LGHDT and YNNKEL (reference sequence). Between the trimmed V and J ends, which lost 4 bases and 2 bases, there was a span of 9 bases. The CDR3 protein is CASSRRDTYNSPLHF. In DNA form, the CDR3 reads TGTGCCAGCAGCCGCCGGGACACCTATAATTCACCCCTCCACTTT.

This chain connects TRBV7-9 to TRBJ1-4, with TRBD1 matching 7 bases. CDR1 and CDR2 (germline): SEHNR, FQNEAQ (reference sequence). This CDR3 is 14 amino acids long. Trimming took 5 bases from V and 5 from J; bases not matched to a gene: 5. Here the CDR3 DNA reads TGTGCCAGCAGCCTCGGACAGGCGAATGAAAAACTGTTTTTT. Translated: CASSLGQANEKLFF.

The CDR3 loop is CASSLARGESEQYF. CDR3 nucleotides: TGCGCCAGCAGCTTGGCGCGGGGGGAAAGCGAGCAGTACTTC. The rearrangement links TRBV5-1 to TRBJ2-7; 8 bases fit TRBD2. The V and J ends lost 0 bases and 6 bases, in that order; junction bases with no gene match: 5. CDR1 is SGHRS, CDR2 YFSETQ, per germline. This CDR3 is 14 amino acids long.

CDR3 sequence reads: CSVEGRGGLHEQYF. CDR3 bases: TGCAGCGTTGAGGGACGAGGGGGTCTTCACGAGCAGTACTTC. V gene TRBV29-1 combines with J gene TRBJ2-7; the D gene is possibly TRBD1 (6 bases). Trimming took off 3 bases at V and 5 bases at J, with 17 bases between the two ends. CDR3 length equals 14 residues. Germline assignment: CDR1 SQVTM and CDR2 ANQGSEA.

The J gene is TRBJ2-4, the V gene TRBV6-1; 9 nucleotides match TRBD2. After removal of 2 bases from V and 3 bases from J, the junction contained 11 bases not matched to a gene. Germline-derived CDR1 and CDR2 are MNHNS and SASEGT. This CDR3 is 18 amino acids long. The DNA of the CDR3 is TGTGCCAGCAGTGAACGGTGGGGTAGCGGGAGAGTCAAAAACATTCAGTACTTC. Encoded protein: CASSERWGSGRVKNIQYF.

The chain uses TRBV6-5 and TRBJ2-1; 11 bases are a match to TRBD1. J was trimmed by 8 bases and V by 7 bases; bases with no gene match: 7. This CDR3 has 14 residues. Germline V gene data show CDR1 as MNHEY and CDR2 as SVGAGI. The CDR3 nucleotides are TGTGCCAGCATTTGGGACAGGGGGATCCATGAGCAGTTCTTC. Amino acid sequence: CASIWDRGIHEQFF.

The rearrangement links TRBV6-5 to TRBJ1-1, with D possibly TRBD1 on 5 matching bases. With 0 bases removed from V and 5 bases from J, the gap between germline ends came to 10 bases. CDR3 size: 14 residues. The V gene's germline CDR1 is MNHEY and CDR2 SVGAGI. CDR3 amino acids: CASSYSSGRTEAFF. The DNA for the CDR3 is TGTGCCAGCAGTTACTCTTCAGGGCGGACTGAAGCTTTCTTT.

This clone appeared once. The chain links TRBV11-1 to TRBJ1-6, with 8 bases matching TRBD1. The CDR3 has 15 residues. J gave up 8 bases and V 5 bases, and 8 bases lay outside the gene matches. Germline V gene sequence: CDR1 SGHAT, CDR2 FQDESV (reference sequence). CDR3 bases: TGTGCCAGCAGCCCAGGACAGGGTTGGGATTCACCCCTCCACTTT. It specifies CASSPGQGWDSPLHF.

This chain uses TRBV2 with TRBJ2-3; 8 bases are shared with TRBD2. The germline V gene encodes CDR1 SNHLY and CDR2 FYNNEI. The CDR3 has 15 amino acids. The J segment lost 6 bases and the V segment lost 3 bases, leaving 8 bases of the junction unmatched. Here the CDR3 reads CASSDQGLEGDTQYF. CDR3 bases: TGTGCCAGCAGTGATCAGGGACTAGAGGGCGATACGCAGTATTTT.